The rows below give T cell receptor beta chains drawn from one sample of a study of blood T cell repertoires in COVID-19. Sequenced by immunoSEQ multiplex PCR; TCRdb stores in-frame clones only, minus some. Here the sample spans about 110,000 clones, around 90% being singletons. Material for sequencing was peripheral blood. Receptor source: a human donor in a cohort sampled during active COVID-19. CDR3s include the opening cysteine and the closing phenylalanine or tryptophan. The D gene is left open where the match is weak. Rows may omit the clone size; those that give it use once, few, many or a size class.

size,V,J,D,DNA,CDR3
.,TRBV6-5,TRBJ1-1,.,TGTGCCAGCAGCGACGGGGTGGGGACTGAAGCTTTCTTT,CASSDGVGTEAFF
.,TRBV3-1/TRBV3-2,TRBJ2-3,.,TGTGCCAGCAGCCAAGGGGGCCGTATAATAGGGACAGATACGCAGTATTTT,CASSQGGRIIGTDTQYF
once,TRBV19,TRBJ2-1,TRBD2,TGTGCCAGTAGAACTACTAGCGGGGGCTACAATGAGCAGTTCTTC,CASRTTSGGYNEQFF
once,TRBV27,TRBJ2-1,TRBD2,TGTGCCAGCAGTTTGGGACTAGCGGGAGGCTCCTACAATGAGCAGTTCTTC,CASSLGLAGGSYNEQFF
.,TRBV5-1,TRBJ2-5,.,TGCGCCAGCAGCCTTGGGCGAGGCGGGATAGAGACCCAGTACTTC,CASSLGRGGIETQYF
.,TRBV29-1,TRBJ1-5,.,TGCAGCGCAGGACAGTATGGTCAGCCCCAGCATTTT,CSAGQYGQPQHF
.,TRBV16,TRBJ2-7,.,TGTGCCAGCAGCCTGAACCGGGTCCACGACTCAGCCTACGAGCAGTACTTC,CASSLNRVHDSAYEQYF
.,TRBV6-1,TRBJ1-3,.,TGTGCCAGCAGTGAAAGCCAGGGTACTGGAAACACCATATATTTT,CASSESQGTGNTIYF
.,TRBV4-1,TRBJ2-7,.,TGCGCCAGCAGCCAAGATCATCCAGGTGCCTACGAGCAGTACTTC,CASSQDHPGAYEQYF
.,TRBV28,TRBJ1-1,.,TGTGCCAGCAGTCCTCGGACTTATCTGAACACTGAAGCTTTCTTT,CASSPRTYLNTEAFF
.,TRBV11-2,TRBJ1-2,.,TGTGCCAGCAGCCCAGAAAGTACTAACTATGGCTACACCTTC,CASSPESTNYGYTF
.,TRBV5-3,TRBJ2-7,.,TGTGCCAGAAGCCCCACGGTCCTCCGATTCACCTACGAGCAGTACTTC,CARSPTVLRFTYEQYF
.,TRBV12-3/TRBV12-4,TRBJ1-6,TRBD1,TGTGCCAGCAGAGCCGGACAGGGGATACCCCTCCACTTT,CASRAGQGIPLHF
.,TRBV27,TRBJ2-7,.,TGTGCCAGCTCTTACAGGGTGGCCTACGAGCAGTACTTC,CASSYRVAYEQYF
once,TRBV10-3,TRBJ1-1,.,TGTGCCATCAGTGAGTCTCAGGCCATGAACACTGAAGCTTTCTTT,CAISESQAMNTEAFF
.,TRBV27,TRBJ1-3,.,TGTGCCAGCAGTTCTGTCCTCTCTGGAAACACCATATATTTT,CASSSVLSGNTIYF
.,TRBV18,TRBJ1-4,TRBD1,TGTGCCAGCTCACCAAGGTCTCAGGGGGCGAGTGAAAAACTGTTTTTT,CASSPRSQGASEKLFF
once,TRBV30,TRBJ1-1,.,TGTGCCTACGGACCCGGGACTGTACCCGTGAACACTGAAGCTTTCTTT,CAYGPGTVPVNTEAFF
.,TRBV3-1/TRBV3-2,TRBJ2-3,TRBD2,TGTGCCAGCAGCCAAGACCTAGCGGGGGGCCGTGGCACAGATACGCAGTATTTT,CASSQDLAGGRGTDTQYF
.,TRBV6-5,TRBJ1-1,TRBD1,TGTGCCAGCAGTTACAGGGGGCTGAACACTGAAGCTTTCTTT,CASSYRGLNTEAFF
.,TRBV27,TRBJ1-5,TRBD1,TGTGCCAGCAGTCCATGGGACAGGGAGAATCAGCCCCAGCATTTT,CASSPWDRENQPQHF
.,TRBV7-8,TRBJ2-7,TRBD1,TGTGCCAGCAGCTCAGGGGGAGAGCAGTACTTC,CASSSGGEQYF
.,TRBV6-6,TRBJ1-3,TRBD1,TGTGCCAGCAGGCGATCGGGACAGGACTCTGGAAACACCATATATTTT,CASRRSGQDSGNTIYF
.,TRBV18,TRBJ2-7,TRBD1,TGTGCCAGCTCACCGTGGACAGGTCCCTACGAGCAGTACTTC,CASSPWTGPYEQYF
.,TRBV19,TRBJ1-2,.,TGTGCCAGTAGCCCTTATTCGACTGAGGATGGCTACACCTTC,CASSPYSTEDGYTF
.,TRBV4-1,TRBJ1-2,.,TGCGCCAGCAGCCAAGATATGGAGGGGTATGGTGGCTACACCTTC,CASSQDMEGYGGYTF
.,TRBV5-8,TRBJ1-5,.,TGTGCCAGCAGCTTGGTAGGGGGACGCAATCAGCCCCAGCATTTT,CASSLVGGRNQPQHF
once,TRBV6-5,TRBJ2-1,.,TGTGCCAGCAGTTACTCGGGACAACGATACAATGAGCAGTTCTTC,CASSYSGQRYNEQFF
.,TRBV6-2/TRBV6-3,TRBJ2-1,TRBD2,TGTGCCAGCAGTGCGTCTAGCGGGAGTGATGAGCAGTTCTTC,CASSASSGSDEQFF
.,TRBV2,TRBJ2-7,.,TGTGCCAGTCGATTACCCGGGGGGCAATCTTACGAGCAGTACTTC,CASRLPGGQSYEQYF
.,TRBV27,TRBJ2-6,TRBD2,TGTGCCAGCAGCGGCGCGGGGGGGCGGTCTGGGGCCAACGTCCTGACTTTC,CASSGAGGRSGANVLTF
.,TRBV7-3,TRBJ2-3,TRBD2,TGTGCCAGCAGTTCCCCTGTGACTGGCGGGGGGGCCCTCACAGATACGCAGTATTTT,CASSSPVTGGGALTDTQYF
.,TRBV11-2,TRBJ2-5,TRBD2,TGTGCCAGCAGCTTCGGACTAGCGGGGAGGGGGGGTAGATCTGAGACCCAGTACTTC,CASSFGLAGRGGRSETQYF
.,TRBV2,TRBJ2-1,TRBD2,TGTGCCAGCACCCTACTAGCGGGAGGGACGAATGAGCAGTTCTTC,CASTLLAGGTNEQFF
once,TRBV11-2,TRBJ1-1,.,TGTGCCAGCAGCTTCTCGGGGTATGCTGAAGCTTTCTTT,CASSFSGYAEAFF